The rows below give T cell receptor beta chains drawn from one sample of a study of blood T cell repertoires in COVID-19. Repertoires were generated with immunoSEQ multiplex PCR, while TCRdb's copy carries only in-frame clones and drops some. This sample yields about 74,000 clones, of which around 78% are seen a single time; roughly 16% belongs to the top ten. Sequencing used peripheral blood. Source of these receptors: a human donor in a cohort sampled during active COVID-19. Each CDR3 is given with its conserved first and last residue. The D gene is left open where the match is weak. Expanded clones get a size class; other rows say once, few or many, or leave the size out.

clone size: NA
V gene: TRBV29-1
CDR3 length: 14
J gene: TRBJ2-5
D gene: TRBD2
CDR3 protein: CSVEASGSRETQYF
CDR3 DNA: TGCAGCGTTGAGGCTAGCGGGAGTAGGGAGACCCAGTACTTC

clone size: NA
V gene: TRBV5-1
CDR3 length: 15
J gene: TRBJ2-7
D gene: TRBD1
CDR3 protein: CASRPGQGTHYEQYF
CDR3 DNA: TGCGCCAGCAGACCCGGACAGGGGACCCACTACGAGCAGTACTTC

clone size: NA
V gene: TRBV11-1
CDR3 length: 15
J gene: TRBJ2-7
D gene: TRBD2
CDR3 protein: CASRPTSGVLYEQYF
CDR3 DNA: TGTGCCAGCAGGCCAACTAGCGGGGTGCTCTACGAGCAGTACTTC

clone size: NA
V gene: TRBV27
CDR3 length: 14
J gene: TRBJ2-7
D gene: NA
CDR3 protein: CASSLKDSSYEQYF
CDR3 DNA: TGTGCCAGCAGTTTGAAGGACAGCTCCTACGAGCAGTACTTC

clone size: NA
V gene: TRBV10-1
CDR3 length: 15
J gene: TRBJ2-1
D gene: TRBD2
CDR3 protein: CASSEGGSPYNEQFF
CDR3 DNA: TGCGCCAGCAGTGAAGGCGGGAGTCCATACAATGAGCAGTTCTTC

clone size: NA
V gene: TRBV30
CDR3 length: 14
J gene: TRBJ1-2
D gene: NA
CDR3 protein: CAWSGGRQDYGYTF
CDR3 DNA: TGTGCCTGGAGCGGGGGGCGGCAGGACTATGGCTACACCTTC

clone size: NA
V gene: TRBV6-5
CDR3 length: 15
J gene: TRBJ2-4
D gene: TRBD2
CDR3 protein: CASSEGGVSKNIQYF
CDR3 DNA: TGTGCCAGCAGCGAGGGAGGGGTCTCCAAAAACATTCAGTACTTC

clone size: NA
V gene: TRBV19
CDR3 length: 13
J gene: TRBJ1-5
D gene: NA
CDR3 protein: CASAPGNSQPQHF
CDR3 DNA: TGTGCCAGCGCACCAGGGAATAGTCAGCCCCAGCATTTT

clone size: NA
V gene: TRBV29-1
CDR3 length: 12
J gene: TRBJ1-2
D gene: NA
CDR3 protein: CSVDRVRGGYTF
CDR3 DNA: TGCAGCGTTGACAGGGTTCGTGGTGGCTACACCTTC

clone size: NA
V gene: TRBV4-1
CDR3 length: 14
J gene: TRBJ2-7
D gene: TRBD1
CDR3 protein: CASSQDGQDYEQYF
CDR3 DNA: TGCGCCAGCAGCCAAGATGGACAGGACTACGAGCAGTACTTC

clone size: NA
V gene: TRBV7-9
CDR3 length: 18
J gene: TRBJ2-1
D gene: TRBD2
CDR3 protein: CASSLEGLAGGRYNEQFF
CDR3 DNA: TGTGCCAGCAGCTTAGAGGGCCTAGCGGGAGGCCGATACAATGAGCAGTTCTTC

clone size: NA
V gene: TRBV5-1
CDR3 length: 15
J gene: TRBJ1-3
D gene: NA
CDR3 protein: CASGQGLSSGNTIYF
CDR3 DNA: TGCGCCAGCGGACAAGGCCTGAGCTCTGGAAACACCATATATTTT

clone size: once
V gene: TRBV7-2
CDR3 length: 14
J gene: TRBJ2-5
D gene: NA
CDR3 protein: CASSPGNRQETQYF
CDR3 DNA: TGTGCCAGCAGCCCAGGTAACAGACAAGAGACCCAGTACTTC

clone size: NA
V gene: TRBV15
CDR3 length: 15
J gene: TRBJ1-6
D gene: TRBD1
CDR3 protein: CATRPPGQGNSPLHF
CDR3 DNA: TGTGCCACCAGACCTCCGGGACAGGGGAATTCACCCCTCCACTTT

clone size: NA
V gene: TRBV6-5
CDR3 length: 15
J gene: TRBJ1-5
D gene: TRBD1
CDR3 protein: CASSIGTGVNQPQHF
CDR3 DNA: TGTGCCAGCAGTATCGGGACAGGGGTCAATCAGCCCCAGCATTTT

clone size: NA
V gene: TRBV5-8
CDR3 length: 16
J gene: TRBJ1-5
D gene: TRBD1
CDR3 protein: CASSSGQGAGNQPQHF
CDR3 DNA: TGTGCCAGCAGCTCCGGACAGGGGGCCGGCAATCAGCCCCAGCATTTT

clone size: NA
V gene: TRBV19
CDR3 length: 14
J gene: TRBJ2-2
D gene: TRBD1
CDR3 protein: CASSRDRAAGELFF
CDR3 DNA: TGTGCCAGTAGTCGTGACAGGGCGGCCGGGGAGCTGTTTTTT

clone size: NA
V gene: TRBV11-2
CDR3 length: 16
J gene: TRBJ2-5
D gene: TRBD2
CDR3 protein: CASSRDTGRGLWTQYF
CDR3 DNA: TGTGCCAGCAGCCGCGATACGGGGAGGGGATTGTGGACCCAGTACTTC

clone size: NA
V gene: TRBV19
CDR3 length: 16
J gene: TRBJ2-6
D gene: NA
CDR3 protein: CASSTPGGGSSSVLTF
CDR3 DNA: TGTGCCAGTAGTACCCCCGGCGGGGGCTCGAGTAGTGTCCTGACTTTC

clone size: NA
V gene: TRBV10-3
CDR3 length: 14
J gene: TRBJ1-1
D gene: NA
CDR3 protein: CAISESSKNTEAFF
CDR3 DNA: TGTGCCATCAGTGAGTCTTCAAAAAACACTGAAGCTTTCTTT

clone size: NA
V gene: TRBV21-1
CDR3 length: 18
J gene: TRBJ1-5
D gene: NA
CDR3 protein: CASSKKGTWRYSNQPQHF
CDR3 DNA: TGTGCCAGCAGCAAAAAGGGGACTTGGCGCTATAGCAATCAGCCCCAGCATTTT

clone size: few
V gene: TRBV29-1
CDR3 length: 13
J gene: TRBJ2-7
D gene: TRBD1
CDR3 protein: CSVLTGASYEQYF
CDR3 DNA: TGCAGCGTCCTGACAGGGGCGAGCTACGAGCAGTACTTC

clone size: NA
V gene: TRBV7-7
CDR3 length: 15
J gene: TRBJ2-5
D gene: TRBD2
CDR3 protein: CASSRAGVVRETQYF
CDR3 DNA: TGTGCCAGCAGCCGAGCGGGAGTAGTGCGGGAGACCCAGTACTTC

clone size: NA
V gene: TRBV11-3
CDR3 length: 16
J gene: TRBJ2-5
D gene: TRBD1
CDR3 protein: CASSLDSPGQQETQYF
CDR3 DNA: TGTGCCAGCAGCTTAGATAGCCCGGGACAGCAAGAGACCCAGTACTTC

clone size: NA
V gene: TRBV5-1
CDR3 length: 16
J gene: TRBJ2-2
D gene: TRBD1
CDR3 protein: CASSIDRANGRGELFF
CDR3 DNA: TGCGCCAGCAGCATAGACAGGGCCAATGGGAGAGGGGAGCTGTTTTTT

clone size: NA
V gene: TRBV18
CDR3 length: 16
J gene: TRBJ1-2
D gene: NA
CDR3 protein: CASSPPSTGRSYGYTF
CDR3 DNA: TGTGCCAGCTCACCACCGAGCACAGGGCGTTCCTATGGCTACACCTTC

clone size: once
V gene: TRBV7-8
CDR3 length: 12
J gene: TRBJ1-2
D gene: NA
CDR3 protein: CASSFRSDGYTF
CDR3 DNA: TGTGCCAGCAGCTTTCGAAGCGATGGCTACACCTTC

clone size: NA
V gene: TRBV28
CDR3 length: 15
J gene: TRBJ1-5
D gene: NA
CDR3 protein: CASSLFSQGDRPQHF
CDR3 DNA: TGTGCCAGCAGTTTATTTTCTCAGGGTGATCGGCCCCAGCATTTT

clone size: NA
V gene: TRBV20-1
CDR3 length: 12
J gene: TRBJ1-2
D gene: NA
CDR3 protein: CSASSDNYGYTF
CDR3 DNA: TGCAGTGCTAGTAGCGATAACTATGGCTACACCTTC

clone size: NA
V gene: TRBV6-5
CDR3 length: 14
J gene: TRBJ1-1
D gene: TRBD1
CDR3 protein: CASSYSGGYTEAFF
CDR3 DNA: TGTGCCAGCAGTTACTCAGGGGGCTATACGGAAGCTTTCTTT

clone size: NA
V gene: TRBV7-2
CDR3 length: 17
J gene: TRBJ2-7
D gene: TRBD1
CDR3 protein: CASSLGPPGQGAGEQYF
CDR3 DNA: TGTGCCAGCAGCTTAGGCCCTCCGGGACAGGGGGCGGGGGAGCAGTACTTC

clone size: once
V gene: TRBV7-9
CDR3 length: 16
J gene: TRBJ2-7
D gene: NA
CDR3 protein: CASSPRGSGPSYEQYF
CDR3 DNA: TGTGCCAGCAGCCCCCGGGGAAGCGGGCCCTCCTACGAGCAGTACTTC

clone size: once
V gene: TRBV29-1
CDR3 length: 15
J gene: TRBJ2-6
D gene: NA
CDR3 protein: CSVDPPGEESNVLTF
CDR3 DNA: TGCAGCGTTGACCCGCCGGGGGAGGAATCCAACGTCCTGACTTTC

clone size: NA
V gene: TRBV5-8
CDR3 length: 15
J gene: TRBJ2-7
D gene: NA
CDR3 protein: CASSLAGVRLGEQYF
CDR3 DNA: TGTGCCAGCAGCTTGGCTGGTGTAAGGCTCGGGGAGCAGTACTTC

clone size: NA
V gene: TRBV5-1
CDR3 length: 15
J gene: TRBJ1-6
D gene: NA
CDR3 protein: CASSLAGRPGSPLHF
CDR3 DNA: TGCGCCAGCAGCTTGGCCGGGAGGCCCGGTTCACCCCTCCACTTT

clone size: NA
V gene: TRBV30
CDR3 length: 14
J gene: TRBJ2-3
D gene: TRBD1
CDR3 protein: CAWTMGQRTDTQYF
CDR3 DNA: TGTGCCTGGACCATGGGACAGCGCACAGATACGCAGTATTTT

clone size: NA
V gene: TRBV11-2
CDR3 length: 13
J gene: TRBJ2-7
D gene: NA
CDR3 protein: CASSSAGLGEQYF
CDR3 DNA: TGTGCCAGCAGCTCGGCAGGGTTGGGCGAGCAGTACTTC

clone size: NA
V gene: TRBV3-1/TRBV3-2
CDR3 length: 15
J gene: TRBJ2-3
D gene: TRBD2
CDR3 protein: CASSPGTRSTDTQYF
CDR3 DNA: TGTGCCAGCAGCCCGGGGACTAGAAGCACAGATACGCAGTATTTT

clone size: NA
V gene: TRBV6-5
CDR3 length: 15
J gene: TRBJ2-7
D gene: TRBD2
CDR3 protein: CASSSGLAASYEQYF
CDR3 DNA: TGTGCCAGCAGTTCCGGACTAGCGGCATCCTACGAGCAGTACTTC

clone size: NA
V gene: TRBV29-1
CDR3 length: 13
J gene: TRBJ2-3
D gene: NA
CDR3 protein: CSVVGNQADTQYF
CDR3 DNA: TGCAGCGTTGTAGGAAACCAGGCAGATACGCAGTATTTT

clone size: NA
V gene: TRBV5-1
CDR3 length: 16
J gene: TRBJ2-4
D gene: TRBD2
CDR3 protein: CASRDGLAGVVDIQYF
CDR3 DNA: TGCGCCAGCAGGGATGGACTAGCGGGAGTGGTAGACATTCAGTACTTC

clone size: NA
V gene: TRBV29-1
CDR3 length: 12
J gene: TRBJ1-2
D gene: NA
CDR3 protein: CSVGTPNYGYTF
CDR3 DNA: TGCAGCGTTGGCACACCTAACTATGGCTACACCTTC

clone size: NA
V gene: TRBV28
CDR3 length: 18
J gene: TRBJ2-3
D gene: TRBD2
CDR3 protein: CASSFWRTSGTSTDTQYF
CDR3 DNA: TGTGCCAGCAGTTTTTGGAGGACTAGCGGGACTAGCACAGATACGCAGTATTTT